A single sample is the source of the 32 T cell receptor beta chains below, sequenced in a study of cytomegalovirus exposure and HLA in healthy donors. The PCR ran on 60 Vbeta and 13 Jbeta primers. Data came from immunoSEQ multiplex PCR; TCRdb stores just in-frame clones and leaves some out. The sample has nearly 95,000 clones; 63% are singletons. Sequenced input: PBMCs. Receptors were obtained from a woman younger than 45 in good health and CMV-seronegative.

This clone was seen a few times. The chain joins TRBV7-7 to TRBJ2-5, with TRBD2 identical over 11 bases. Germline V gene lookup returns CDR1 SSHAT and CDR2 FNYEAQ (reference sequence). The CDR3 totals 17 residues. V lost 5 bases and J lost 5; bases outside the gene matches: 13. The CDR3 loop reads CASSPGTSGRRWETQYF. CDR3 coding DNA: TGTGCCAGCAGCCCTGGGACTAGCGGTAGAAGATGGGAGACCCAGTACTTC.

This clone was counted between two and nine times. J is TRBJ2-7 and V is TRBV28; D might be TRBD1 (6 bases). The CDR3 covers 12 residues. The germline CDR1 and CDR2 sequences are MDHEN and SYDVKM. The V gene lost 2 bases and the J gene lost 9 bases, with 11 bases spanning the gap. For the CDR3, the DNA is TGTGCCAGCAGTTTAATTGGGGGCGCGCAGTACTTC. Translation gives CASSLIGGAQYF.

In DNA form, the CDR3 reads TGTGCCAGTAGTATGAACGGACTCACCTACGAGCAGTACTTC. It specifies CASSMNGLTYEQYF. This chain uses TRBV19 with TRBJ2-7, with D possibly TRBD2 on 5 matching bases. Germline lookup yields CDR1 LNHDA and CDR2 SQIVND (reference sequence). Trimming pared 3 bases from V and 2 bases from J, leaving 11 bases between. The CDR3 is made up of 14 amino acids.

The genes are TRBV7-2 and TRBJ1-1, with 8 bases matching TRBD1. The CDR3 spans 14 residues. CDR1 is SGHTA, CDR2 FQGNSA, per germline. J was trimmed by 11 bases and V by 5 bases; bases with no gene match: 13. CDR3 residues: CASSRDLTDRAAFF. The CDR3 coding sequence is TGTGCCAGCAGCCGAGACCTGACGGACAGGGCTGCTTTCTTT. Drawing the rest from reference TRBV7-2 and TRBJ1-1, the complete variable domain is GAGVSQSPSNKVTEKGKDVELRCDPISGHTALYWYRQSLGQGLEFLIYFQGNSAPDKSGLPSDRFSAERTGGSVSTLTIQRTQQEDSAVYLCASSRDLTDRAAFFGQGTRLTVV.

This chain connects TRBV7-9 to TRBJ1-1, with D possibly matching TRBD1 (5 bases). The CDR3 consists of 13 residues. The germline V gene has CDR1 SEHNR and CDR2 FQNEAQ (reference sequence). As DNA, the CDR3 is TGTGCGAGCGCCGGGGGGAGGTACACTGAAGCTTTCTTT. Translating it yields CASAGGRYTEAFF.

This sequence joins TRBV6-4 and TRBJ1-3; D gene ambiguous. Trimming removed 0 bases from V and 3 bases from J, with 18 bases in between. There are 18 residues in the CDR3. The germline V gene encodes CDR1 MRHNA and CDR2 SNTAGT. The CDR3 DNA is TGTGCCAGCAGTGACTCGAAGACTATGTTGTTGTTTGGAAACACCATATATTTT. Protein product: CASSDSKTMLLFGNTIYF.

The V call is TRBV25-1, the J call TRBJ2-7, with 9 bases fitting TRBD1. V dropped 4 bases and J dropped 1; count of bases not matched to a gene: 11. The CDR3 totals 17 residues. Germline V gene data show CDR1 as MGHDK and CDR2 as SYGVNS. CDR3 residues: CASSANLRTGASYEQYF. CDR3 DNA sequence: TGTGCCAGCAGTGCCAACCTGAGGACAGGGGCTTCCTACGAGCAGTACTTC.

The CDR3 bases are TGCGCCAGCCGAACAGCTATCGTGGCCTACGAGCAGTACTTC. It codes for CASRTAIVAYEQYF. The V call is TRBV5-1, the J call TRBJ2-7; the D is unclear. Trimming shortened V by 7 bases and J by 2 bases, and 16 bases separated the two germline ends. Germline CDR1 and CDR2: SGHRS and YFSETQ. The CDR3 has 14 amino acids.

This clone was seen a few times. The chain employs TRBV20-1 and TRBJ2-7; D unresolved. CDR3 size: 11 residues. V dropped 3 bases and J dropped 7 bases, with 10 bases sitting between them. The germline gives CDR1 DFQATT, CDR2 SNEGSKA (reference sequence). The CDR3 protein is CSASRDTEQYF. CDR3 bases: TGCAGTGCTAGCCGCGATACGGAGCAGTACTTC.

This clone was seen just once. This chain connects TRBV9 to TRBJ1-1, with D tentatively TRBD1 (6 bases). This CDR3 is built from 17 residues. Trimming cost V 0 bases and J 4 bases, with 19 bases left between them. CDR1 is SGDLS, CDR2 YYNGEE, per germline. CDR3 amino acids: CASSVGTGSTASTEAFF. DNA of the CDR3: TGTGCCAGCAGCGTAGGCACAGGGAGTACGGCGAGCACTGAAGCTTTCTTT.

The chain links TRBV5-4 to TRBJ1-6; tentative D call: TRBD1 (5 bases). The CDR3 loop spans 16 amino acids. CDR1 SGHNT and CDR2 YYREEE come from the germline V gene (reference sequence). V was cut by 0 bases and J by 6 bases, with 13 bases left in between. CDR3 amino acids: CASSLGAGPPNSPLHF. CDR3 sequence (DNA): TGTGCCAGCAGCTTGGGTGCGGGGCCGCCTAATTCACCCCTCCACTTT.

V and J are TRBV2 and TRBJ2-7; 8 bases match TRBD2. This CDR3 contains 15 residues. Germline values: CDR1 SNHLY, CDR2 FYNNEI. The J segment lost 7 bases and the V segment lost 2 bases, leaving 10 bases of the junction unmatched. CDR3 bases: TGTGCCAGCAGTGAAATGGAGGCGGGAGGACGTGAGCAGTACTTC. It specifies CASSEMEAGGREQYF.

The rearrangement joins TRBV5-6 to TRBJ1-1; D may be TRBD1 (5 bases). Germline V CDR1 and CDR2: SGHDT, YYEEEE. V lost 7 bases to trimming and J lost 0 bases, with 16 bases between them. The CDR3 covers 15 residues. Here the CDR3 reads CASVKGLGVNTEAFF. CDR3 nucleotide sequence: TGTGCCAGCGTTAAAGGTTTAGGGGTGAACACTGAAGCTTTCTTT.

V usage is TRBV10-1 and J usage is TRBJ1-6; maybe TRBD1 (6 bases). The germline V gene has CDR1 WNHNN and CDR2 SYGVQD (reference sequence). The CDR3 has 14 residues. Trimming left V 4 bases short and J 5 bases short, with 9 bases between. Written as DNA, the CDR3 is TGCGCCAGCAGTGCCGGGACAAATAATTCACCCCTCCACTTT. Translated: CASSAGTNNSPLHF.

This clone was found a few times. This chain uses TRBV7-2 with TRBJ2-3; tentatively, D is TRBD2 (5 bases). From germline, CDR1 is SGHTA and CDR2 FQGNSA. CDR3 length equals 15 residues. V lost 3 bases and J lost 2, with 12 bases in between. CDR3 loop: CASSLGVIFTDTQYF. CDR3 in DNA: TGTGCCAGCAGCTTGGGAGTGATTTTCACAGATACGCAGTATTTT.

The chain carries TRBV6-6 and TRBJ2-7; 7 nucleotides line up with TRBD2. In germline, CDR1 is MNHNY, CDR2 SVGAGI (reference sequence). V gave up 6 bases and J gave up 7 bases; unmatched junction bases: 9. The CDR3 covers 13 residues. CDR3 in amino acids: CASSYGGSGEQYF. The CDR3 nucleotides read TGTGCCAGCAGCTACGGGGGGTCCGGTGAGCAGTACTTC.

The chain has TRBV29-1 and TRBJ2-7; possible D gene TRBD1, 7 bases. V lost 7 bases and J 7 bases, leaving 14 bases between the germline ends. Per the germline V gene, CDR1 is SQVTM and CDR2 is ANQGSEA. This CDR3 has 11 residues. The CDR3 DNA sequence: TGCAGCGCGATGACAGGGAGGGAGCAGTACTTC. Translation gives CSAMTGREQYF.

This rearrangement joins TRBV7-2 to TRBJ2-3; 8 bases line up with TRBD2. With 7 bases clipped from V and 8 bases from J, the junction kept 11 bases outside the gene matches. The CDR3 is 14 residues long. The germline V gene has CDR1 SGHTA and CDR2 FQGNSA. CDR3 loop: CASTPDGGAGTQYF. The CDR3 nucleotides are TGTGCCAGCACCCCTGACGGGGGGGCCGGTACGCAGTATTTT.

This chain links TRBV5-1 with TRBJ2-3; tentatively, D is TRBD2 (6 bases). The CDR3 is made up of 14 amino acids. Germline CDR1 SGHRS, CDR2 YFSETQ. V dropped 2 bases and J dropped 5 bases, with 12 bases sitting between them. CDR3 in DNA: TGCGCCAGCAGCTTTGGGACTCCAGGAGATACGCAGTATTTT. It is translated as CASSFGTPGDTQYF.

The V and J genes are TRBV28 and TRBJ2-2, with 14 nucleotides matching TRBD2. Trimming removed 5 bases from V and 5 bases from J; junction bases left unmatched: 10. The CDR3 runs to 18 residues. Germline values: CDR1 MDHEN, CDR2 SYDVKM. In nucleotides, the CDR3 is TGTGCCAGCAGTAGGGGGGGGACTAGCGGGAGATGGACCGGGGAGCTGTTTTTT. Translating it yields CASSRGGTSGRWTGELFF.

The gene calls are TRBV4-1 and TRBJ1-1; TRBD1 aligns across 8 bases. J lost 11 bases, V lost 7 bases, and 18 bases had no gene match. The CDR3 spans 15 residues. Germline V gene data show CDR1 as MGHRA and CDR2 as YSYEKL. Written as DNA, the CDR3 is TGCGCCAGCACTTGGGACAGGTCTTCATCATTGGAGGCTTTCTTT. This sequence encodes CASTWDRSSSLEAFF.

The rearrangement uses TRBV7-9 and TRBJ1-5; D possibly corresponds to TRBD1 (5 bases). Germline values: CDR1 SEHNR, CDR2 FQNEAQ (reference sequence). This CDR3 has 13 amino acids. V lost 2 bases to trimming and J lost 7 bases, with 9 bases between them. Here the CDR3 reads CASSLNQGQPQHF. In DNA form, the CDR3 reads TGTGCCAGCAGCTTAAATCAGGGCCAGCCCCAGCATTTT.

This clone showed up just a few times. The rearrangement links TRBV13 to TRBJ1-2; 8 positions match TRBD1. The CDR3 loop spans 15 amino acids. Trimming took 2 bases from V and 4 from J; bases not matched to a gene: 6. Per the germline V gene, CDR1 is PRHDT and CDR2 is FYEKMQ (reference sequence). The CDR3 protein is CASSLNGQGGYGYTF. The CDR3 DNA reads as TGTGCCAGCAGCTTAAATGGACAGGGTGGCTATGGCTACACCTTC.

This chain links TRBV7-9 with TRBJ1-1, with 7 bases that match TRBD1. J gave up 7 bases and V 5 bases, and 16 bases lay outside the gene matches. CDR3 size: 16 residues. CDR1 and CDR2 (germline): SEHNR, FQNEAQ (reference sequence). CDR3 nucleotides: TGTGCCAGCAGCCCCAGGACAGGACCTCTTGAGGGTGAAGCTTTCTTT. It specifies CASSPRTGPLEGEAFF.

This clone has just one count. The chain joins TRBV5-4 to TRBJ2-2; TRBD1 agrees at 7 bases. This CDR3 is 15 amino acids long. Unmatched junction bases numbered 3, after V lost 0 bases and J lost 4 bases. Per germline, CDR1 SGHNT and CDR2 YYREEE (reference sequence). The CDR3, as DNA: TGTGCCAGCAGCTTGGTTCAGGGGGTCACCGGGGAGCTGTTTTTT. Its protein is CASSLVQGVTGELFF.

The chain combines TRBV4-3 with TRBJ1-2, with D tentatively TRBD1 (5 bases). The CDR3 spans 15 residues. CDR1 and CDR2 from the germline V gene are LGHNA and YSLEER. Trimming removed 2 bases at V and 5 bases at J, with 15 bases between. CDR3 amino acids: CASSQTGAPIYGYTF. The DNA for the CDR3 is TGCGCCAGCAGCCAAACAGGTGCTCCGATTTATGGCTACACCTTC.

The rearrangement joins TRBV7-6 to TRBJ1-1; 7 nucleotides line up with TRBD1. V was pared by 5 bases and J by 6 bases, with 9 bases of the junction left unmatched. The CDR3 contains 14 residues. Per the germline V gene, CDR1 is SGHVS and CDR2 is FNYEAQ. CDR3 region: CASSTNEGAPEAFF. The CDR3 DNA reads as TGTGCCAGCAGCACAAACGAGGGGGCCCCTGAAGCTTTCTTT.

The chain has TRBV2 and TRBJ1-2; 12 bases match TRBD1. The V and J ends lost 8 bases and 3 bases, in that order; junction bases with no gene match: 7. CDR3 length: 15 residues. Germline assignment: CDR1 SNHLY and CDR2 FYNNEI. CDR3 region: CASDQGQGADYGYTF. CDR3 bases: TGTGCCAGCGATCAGGGACAGGGGGCGGACTATGGCTACACCTTC. Variable domain in full (rest from reference TRBV2 and TRBJ1-2): EPEVTQTPSHQVTQMGQEVILRCVPISNHLYFYWYRQILGQKVEFLVSFYNNEISEKSEIFDDQFSVERPDGSNFTLKIRSTKLEDSAMYFCASDQGQGADYGYTFGSGTRLTVV.

V usage is TRBV5-1 and J usage is TRBJ1-3; the D gene is possibly TRBD1 (5 bases). With 1 base removed from V and 1 base from J, the gap between germline ends came to 9 bases. The germline gives CDR1 SGHRS, CDR2 YFSETQ. The CDR3 is 15 amino acids. DNA for the CDR3: TGCGCCAGCAGCTTGCCCGGGGGGTCTGGAAACACCATATATTTT. Its translation is CASSLPGGSGNTIYF. Complete variable domain (other parts from reference TRBV5-1 and TRBJ1-3): KAGVTQTPRYLIKTRGQQVTLSCSPISGHRSVSWYQQTPGQGLQFLFEYFSETQRNKGNFPGRFSGRQFSNSRSEMNVSTLELGDSALYLCASSLPGGSGNTIYFGEGSWLTVV.

The chain combines TRBV2 with TRBJ1-1; the D is unclear. This CDR3 region has 14 residues. Germline CDR1 is SNHLY and CDR2 is FYNNEI. Trimming stripped 4 bases from V and 4 bases from J, with 13 bases between. The DNA of the CDR3 is TGTGCCAGCAGTGGCACCGCGTCGGTCACTGAAGCTTTCTTT. Its translation: CASSGTASVTEAFF.

The chain joins TRBV18 to TRBJ1-2, with D perhaps matching TRBD1 (6 bases). The CDR3 loop spans 15 amino acids. V was clipped by 3 bases and J by 0 bases, with 11 bases between them. Per germline, CDR1 KGHSH and CDR2 LQKENI. In DNA, the CDR3 is TGTGCCAGCTCACCCCAGGACAGAGCTAACTATGGCTACACCTTC. Its translation is CASSPQDRANYGYTF.

This sequence joins TRBV9 and TRBJ2-7, with unresolved D. Trimming removed 4 bases at V and 0 bases at J, with 14 bases between. The CDR3 contains 15 residues. CDR1 and CDR2 (germline): SGDLS, YYNGEE. The CDR3 bases are TGTGCCAGCAGCCCGCACCTAGAAAGCTCCTACGAGCAGTACTTC. It is translated as CASSPHLESSYEQYF.